What follows are 20 T cell receptor beta chains derived from one specimen sequenced in a study of blood T cell repertoires in COVID-19. Generated by immunoSEQ multiplex PCR, the TCRdb table keeps only in-frame clones and is missing some. The data show around 450,000 clones, around 88% seen once. Sequences were obtained from peripheral blood. All receptors derive from a woman aged 30 to 39 with acute or convalescent COVID-19.

This rearrangement joins TRBV5-5 to TRBJ2-7; perhaps TRBD1 as D (5 bases). Germline values: CDR1 SGHKS, CDR2 YYEKEE (reference sequence). The germline V and J ends were trimmed by 4 bases and 3 bases, with 17 bases remaining between them. This CDR3 spans 15 amino acids. In DNA, the CDR3 is TGTGCCAGCAGCCCTAATCCAGGGCGCGACTACGAGCAGTACTTC. This translates into CASSPNPGRDYEQYF.

The V gene is TRBV5-6, the J gene TRBJ2-1; 7 bases match TRBD1. The V and J ends lost 4 bases and 2 bases, in that order; junction bases with no gene match: 6. Germline-derived CDR1 and CDR2 are SGHDT and YYEEEE. CDR3 length: 15 amino acids. CDR3 coding DNA: TGTGCCAGCAGCGGAGGACAGGTCACCTACAATGAGCAGTTCTTC. This encodes CASSGGQVTYNEQFF.

This clone was found once. J is TRBJ1-4 and V is TRBV7-8; D uncertain. The CDR3 runs 13 residues. Germline CDR1 reads SGHVS; CDR2 reads FQNEAQ. V lost 2 bases and J 6 bases, leaving 7 bases between the germline ends. CDR3 sequence: CASSLIRDEKLFF. CDR3 bases: TGTGCCAGCAGCTTAATCCGTGATGAAAAACTGTTTTTT.

The CDR3 is CASSAHSPSQGVATNEKLFF. CDR3 nucleotides: TGCGCCAGCAGCGCCCACTCCCCCTCTCAGGGGGTCGCAACTAATGAAAAACTGTTTTTT. This chain joins TRBV4-1 and TRBJ1-4; TRBD1 agrees at 7 bases. The CDR3 sequence is 20 residues long. The germline CDR1 and CDR2 sequences are MGHRA and YSYEKL. V lost 5 bases, J lost 0 bases, and 18 bases stayed unmatched.

V usage is TRBV10-3 and J usage is TRBJ1-5, with D perhaps TRBD1 (6 bases). Germline CDR1 and CDR2: ENHRY and SYGVKD. Trimming removed 5 bases at V and 7 bases at J, with 15 bases between. This CDR3 has 14 residues. The chain's CDR3 is CAISPGGREQPQHF. The CDR3 DNA is TGTGCCATCAGTCCCGGGGGGCGCGAACAGCCCCAGCATTTT.

This clone came up once. The J gene is TRBJ1-1, the V gene TRBV28; D not certain. The CDR3 has 17 residues. Germline V gene lookup returns CDR1 MDHEN and CDR2 SYDVKM. Trimming took 8 bases from V and 1 from J, leaving 23 bases between them. The CDR3: CASLLVKLGRENTEAFF. The CDR3 DNA sequence: TGTGCCAGCTTGCTAGTTAAGCTCGGGAGGGAGAACACTGAAGCTTTCTTT.

As to this clone: Other nucleotide sequences in the sample specify the same CDR3. This rearrangement joins TRBV30 to TRBJ2-7, with a weak D call TRBD1 (5 bases). This CDR3 spans 13 amino acids. Germline V lookup: CDR1 GTSNPN, CDR2 SVGIG (reference sequence). Trimming removed 0 bases at V and 1 base at J, with 7 bases between. The CDR3 bases are TGTGCCTGGAGTGTACAGGCTTCCTACGAGCAGTACTTC. It codes for CAWSVQASYEQYF.

The J gene is TRBJ2-7, the V gene TRBV27; 12 bases match TRBD2. This CDR3 has 15 residues. With V trimmed by 5 bases and J by 4 bases, 6 bases remained unmatched. The germline V gene encodes CDR1 MNHEY and CDR2 SMNVEV (reference sequence). The DNA for the CDR3 is TGTGCCAGCAGTCTGCGACTAGCGGGGGTTTACGAGCAGTACTTC. It specifies CASSLRLAGVYEQYF.

The J gene is TRBJ1-2, the V gene TRBV27; 7 bases agree with TRBD1. CDR3 length: 12 amino acids. The germline V gene encodes CDR1 MNHEY and CDR2 SMNVEV (reference sequence). Trimming at V came to 8 bases and at J to 7 bases, leaving 7 bases not matched to a gene. CDR3 amino acids: CASVGPGGGYTF. CDR3 nucleotide sequence: TGTGCCAGCGTCGGTCCAGGGGGTGGCTACACCTTC.

The rearrangement links TRBV6-5 to TRBJ2-7; 7 nucleotides line up with TRBD2. This CDR3 is built from 13 residues. Losses at the gene ends were 4 bases for V and 3 bases for J; bases not matched to a gene: 3. Germline V gene sequence: CDR1 MNHEY, CDR2 SVGAGI. The DNA of the CDR3 is TGTGCCAGCAGTTCCGGGGGGTTCTACGAGCAGTACTTC. Encoded protein: CASSSGGFYEQYF.

The J gene is TRBJ1-5, the V gene TRBV19; D is undetermined. The CDR3 extends over 12 amino acids. Germline V lookup: CDR1 LNHDA, CDR2 SQIVND (reference sequence). Trimming left V 1 base short and J 4 bases short, with 2 bases between. The CDR3 region is CASSIANQPQHF. For the CDR3, the DNA is TGTGCCAGTAGTATAGCTAATCAGCCCCAGCATTTT.

The chain is built from TRBV9 and TRBJ2-3; tentative D call: TRBD2 (5 bases). V shed 2 bases and J shed 0 bases, with 13 bases lying between them. This CDR3 is 16 amino acids long. Germline CDR1 is SGDLS and CDR2 is YYNGEE. CDR3: CASSVGRATSTDTQYF. Here the CDR3 DNA reads TGTGCCAGCAGCGTTGGGCGGGCAACCAGCACAGATACGCAGTATTTT.

For the CDR3, the DNA is TGTGCCAGCAGCTTGGACTCTCCAGAGACCCAGTACTTC. As protein: CASSLDSPETQYF. V gene TRBV5-4 combines with J gene TRBJ2-5; D gene uncertain. Looked up from germline, CDR1 is SGHNT and CDR2 is YYREEE (reference sequence). Trimming cost V 0 bases and J 4 bases, with 7 bases left between them. The CDR3 has 13 residues.

Worth noting for this clone: Distinct nucleotide sequences in the sample also encode this CDR3. The gene calls are TRBV9 and TRBJ2-3; D gene unclear. This CDR3 has 12 residues. Germline lookup yields CDR1 SGDLS and CDR2 YYNGEE. Trimming stripped 0 bases from V and 6 bases from J, with 5 bases between. CDR3 DNA sequence: TGTGCCAGCAGCGTAGCCTCGGATACGCAGTATTTT. Its protein product is CASSVASDTQYF.

This chain joins TRBV3-1 (or the pseudogene TRBV3-2) and TRBJ1-2; perhaps TRBD1 as D (6 bases). Trimming pared 4 bases from V and 5 bases from J, leaving 14 bases between. CDR1 LGHDT and CDR2 YNNKEL come from the germline V gene (reference sequence). The CDR3 has 14 residues. The CDR3: CASSPPEGGYGYTF. Here the CDR3 DNA reads TGTGCCAGCAGCCCGCCGGAAGGGGGATATGGCTACACCTTC.

J is TRBJ2-6 and V is TRBV24-1; D gene uncertain. Germline lookup yields CDR1 KGHDR and CDR2 SFDVKD. The V end lost 5 bases, the J end lost 0 bases, and 7 bases lay between the germline ends. The CDR3 runs 15 residues. The CDR3 DNA sequence: TGTGCCACCAGTGCTACAGCCTCTGGGGCCAACGTCCTGACTTTC. This sequence encodes CATSATASGANVLTF.

This clone was seen only a few times. The chain couples TRBV11-2 to TRBJ2-2, with 8 bases matching TRBD2. The CDR3 sequence is 14 residues long. Germline V gene lookup returns CDR1 SGHAT and CDR2 FQNNGV. Germline trimming cut 5 bases from V and 6 bases from J; bases unmatched to any gene: 5. CDR3 sequence (DNA): TGTGCCAGCAGCATCGGGGGGGCGGCCGGGGAGCTGTTTTTT. Protein: CASSIGGAAGELFF.

This chain joins TRBV24-1 and TRBJ1-5; 8 bases line up with TRBD1. The germline gives CDR1 KGHDR, CDR2 SFDVKD. The CDR3 totals 18 residues. V gave up 3 bases and J gave up 0 bases; unmatched junction bases: 9. The DNA for the CDR3 is TGTGCCACCAGTGATCGACAGGGGCACAAGGGTAGCAATCAGCCCCAGCATTTT. Amino acid sequence: CATSDRQGHKGSNQPQHF.

There are a few counts of this clone. This chain connects TRBV9 to TRBJ1-1, with D possibly TRBD1 on 5 matching bases. The CDR3 runs to 15 residues. Germline-derived CDR1 and CDR2 are SGDLS and YYNGEE. V lost 2 bases, J lost 0 bases, and 11 bases lay in between. CDR3 nucleotides: TGTGCCAGCAGCGTCGACAGTATGATGAACACTGAAGCTTTCTTT. It yields the protein CASSVDSMMNTEAFF.

The V call is TRBV3-1 (or the pseudogene TRBV3-2), the J call TRBJ2-7, with a weak D call TRBD1 (5 bases). V was trimmed by 1 base and J by 3 bases, leaving 13 bases between them. The CDR3 is made up of 15 amino acids. Germline values: CDR1 LGHDT, CDR2 YNNKEL (reference sequence). The CDR3 sequence is CASSQAPGYSYEQYF. The CDR3 DNA is TGTGCCAGCAGCCAAGCGCCAGGGTACAGCTACGAGCAGTACTTC.